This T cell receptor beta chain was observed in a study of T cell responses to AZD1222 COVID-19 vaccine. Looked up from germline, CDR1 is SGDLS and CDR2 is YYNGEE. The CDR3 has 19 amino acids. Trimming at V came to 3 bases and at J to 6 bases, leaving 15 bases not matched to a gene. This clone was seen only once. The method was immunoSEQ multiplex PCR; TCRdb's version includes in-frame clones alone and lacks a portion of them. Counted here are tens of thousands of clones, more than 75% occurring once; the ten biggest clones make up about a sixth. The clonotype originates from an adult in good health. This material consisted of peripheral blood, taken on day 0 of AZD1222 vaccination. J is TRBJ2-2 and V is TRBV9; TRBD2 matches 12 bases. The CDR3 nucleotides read TGTGCCAGCAGCGCAGAGGCTAGCGGGAGGGCCTCTTTGCCCGGGGAGCTGTTTTTT. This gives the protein CASSAEASGRASLPGELFF.